The clone carrying this T cell receptor (beta chain) was found many times. As yet, its antigen is unknown. Germline CDR1 SGHDT, CDR2 YYEEEE. This CDR3 spans 15 amino acids. Trimming left V 2 bases short and J 7 bases short, with 15 bases between. A modified ARM-PCR protocol with three rounds of nested PCR amplified TCRbeta. Each CDR3 protein is one row after TCRdb ran MiXCR on the multiplex PCR reads. The top ten clones hold around 20% of a sample with tens of thousands of distinct CDR3 sequences, less than 70% of them seen once. This sample was included in a study of tumor and adjacent non-tumor tissue in lung cancer. Looking at the study overall: There were some 11 adenocarcinoma, 2 squamous cell carcinoma and 1 small cell lung cancer cases. Findings and caveats of the study: Normal lung showed higher cumulative top 100 clone frequency than tumor.

No cell sorting was done before RNA was extracted from the tissue. The normal lung tissue was taken more than 3 cm from the tumor edge. Between August and November 2014, newly diagnosed, chemotherapy-naive lung cancer patients underwent thoracic surgery in China. What was sequenced was distant non-tumor lung tissue. This receptor was taken from a woman aged 40 to 50 with non-small cell lung cancer. The rearrangement links TRBV5-6 to TRBJ1-4; TRBD1 is a possible D gene (5 bases). The DNA for the CDR3 is TGTGCCAGCAGCTTAGGGACTGGGACTGTTGAAAAACTGTTTTTT. Its translation: CASSLGTGTVEKLFF.